One and the same sample provided the 32 T cell receptor beta chains below, sequenced in a study of shared clonotypes between healthy human individuals. Cells designated naive CD8 were CD45RO-negative and were positively selected for CCR7, with terminally differentiated effector memory CD45RA+ cells excluded. Libraries were prepared by immunoSEQ multiplex PCR; TCRdb keeps only in-frame clonotypes and omits some of them. The repertoire consists of millions of clones, with roughly 94% occurring once and the leading ten covering 1.1%. Sequenced input: naive CD8+ T cells sorted from blood. All receptors come from a man aged 18-30 years in good health.

This clone was counted a few times. This same CDR3 is encoded by further DNA sequences in the sample. The V gene is TRBV27, the J gene TRBJ1-6; 10 positions match TRBD1. CDR3 length: 14 amino acids. Germline trimming cut 4 bases from V and 7 bases from J; bases unmatched to any gene: 1. Germline loops: CDR1 MNHEY, CDR2 SMNVEV (reference sequence). The CDR3 protein is CASSSGQGNSPLHF. For the CDR3, the DNA is TGTGCCAGCAGTTCGGGACAGGGGAATTCACCCCTCCACTTT.

CDR3 nucleotide sequence: TGTGCCAGCAGTGAAGCGCCCGGGGCCTACAATGAGCAGTTCTTC. Translating it yields CASSEAPGAYNEQFF. The gene calls are TRBV2 and TRBJ2-1; tentative D call: TRBD2 (5 bases). Per germline, CDR1 SNHLY and CDR2 FYNNEI. This CDR3 has 15 amino acids. V was trimmed by 0 bases and J by 2 bases, leaving 8 bases between them.

In this sample, this clone turned up once. This sequence joins TRBV7-9 and TRBJ2-3; D unresolved. This CDR3 is 13 amino acids long. CDR1 is SEHNR and CDR2 is FQNEAQ in the germline V gene (reference sequence). V lost 4 bases to trimming and J lost 4 bases, with 9 bases between them. The CDR3 DNA follows: TGTGCCAGCAGCTCGTGGCACGCAGATACGCAGTATTTT. It is translated as CASSSWHADTQYF.

The genes are TRBV7-6 and TRBJ1-1; TRBD1 is a possible D gene (5 bases). Germline CDR1 reads SGHVS; CDR2 reads FNYEAQ. The CDR3 has 12 amino acids. V was cut by 3 bases and J by 8 bases, with 10 bases left in between. The CDR3 sequence: CASSFRDGEAFF. CDR3 in DNA: TGTGCCAGCAGCTTTAGGGACGGAGAAGCTTTCTTT.

The chain is built from TRBV30 and TRBJ2-3, with 14 bases matching TRBD2. Germline CDR1 and CDR2: GTSNPN and SVGIG (reference sequence). Losses at the gene ends were 3 bases for V and 5 bases for J; bases not matched to a gene: 7. This CDR3 has 16 amino acids. CDR3 DNA sequence: TGTGCCTGGAGCCCGGGACTAGCGGGAGCGTTAGATACGCAGTATTTT. Protein sequence: CAWSPGLAGALDTQYF.

V gene TRBV6-5 combines with J gene TRBJ2-1; 7 bases fit TRBD2. V lost 2 bases to trimming and J lost 6 bases; unmatched junction nucleotides: 7. This CDR3 has 15 residues. CDR1 MNHEY and CDR2 SVGAGI come from the germline V gene. DNA for the CDR3: TGTGCCAGCAGTTACGTGTGGGAGGGAGTCAATGAGCAGTTCTTC. Translated, it gives CASSYVWEGVNEQFF.

This clone was detected once. The rearrangement links TRBV9 to TRBJ1-4; tentative D call: TRBD1 (5 bases). V shed 3 bases and J shed 7 bases, with 19 bases lying between them. The germline V gene encodes CDR1 SGDLS and CDR2 YYNGEE. The CDR3 loop spans 16 amino acids. The CDR3 protein is CASSDAGTPGGEKLFF. The CDR3 DNA sequence: TGTGCCAGCAGCGATGCCGGGACCCCGGGAGGTGAAAAACTGTTTTTT.

On this clone: Additional DNA sequences in this sample encode the identical CDR3. V usage is TRBV5-1 and J usage is TRBJ2-7; the D is unclear. Germline-derived CDR1 and CDR2 are SGHRS and YFSETQ. V shed 0 bases and J shed 2 bases, with 6 bases lying between them. The CDR3 consists of 13 residues. The CDR3 DNA sequence: TGCGCCAGCAGCTTGGCTCCACCCTACGAGCAGTACTTC. Its translation is CASSLAPPYEQYF.

The gene calls are TRBV13 and TRBJ1-1; D gene uncertain. Trimming cost V 5 bases and J 1 base, with 11 bases left between them. Germline CDR1 reads PRHDT; CDR2 reads FYEKMQ (reference sequence). CDR3 length: 14 amino acids. The CDR3 is CASSPELTNTEAFF. CDR3 bases: TGTGCCAGCAGCCCGGAACTAACGAACACTGAAGCTTTCTTT.

This chain connects TRBV7-8 to TRBJ1-1, with TRBD1 identical over 7 bases. Germline V gene sequence: CDR1 SGHVS, CDR2 FQNEAQ. After removal of 2 bases from V and 11 bases from J, the junction contained 8 bases not matched to a gene. This CDR3 has 13 amino acids. The DNA of the CDR3 is TGTGCCAGCAGCTTACTGATACAGGGGCCGGCTTTCTTT. This codes for CASSLLIQGPAFF. The variable domain in full, completed from reference TRBV7-8 and TRBJ1-1, reads GAGVSQSPRYKVAKRGQDVALRCDPISGHVSLFWYQQALGQGPEFLTYFQNEAQLDKSGLPSDRFFAERPEGSVSTLKIQRTQQEDSAVYLCASSLLIQGPAFFGQGTRLTVV.

V usage is TRBV27 and J usage is TRBJ2-4, with TRBD2 as a possible D gene (6 bases). With 2 bases removed from V and 3 bases from J, the gap between germline ends came to 14 bases. Germline values: CDR1 MNHEY, CDR2 SMNVEV (reference sequence). The CDR3 length is 16 residues. CDR3 region: CASSLIGGFGKNIQYF. CDR3 nucleotides: TGTGCCAGCAGTTTAATAGGAGGGTTTGGCAAAAACATTCAGTACTTC.

This clone occurred once. The same CDR3 can be traced to other DNA sequences in this sample. The rearrangement links TRBV27 to TRBJ2-7, with 7 bases aligning to TRBD1. The CDR3 sequence is 13 residues long. Looked up from germline, CDR1 is MNHEY and CDR2 is SMNVEV (reference sequence). V dropped 5 bases and J dropped 6; count of bases not matched to a gene: 7. This CDR3 reads CASSPWTGGEQYF. The DNA for the CDR3 is TGTGCCAGCAGTCCCTGGACAGGTGGCGAGCAGTACTTC.

V and J are TRBV13 and TRBJ2-6; D gene uncertain. The ends were cut back, 10 bases at V and 0 bases at J, with 16 bases in the middle. The germline V gene encodes CDR1 PRHDT and CDR2 FYEKMQ (reference sequence). This CDR3 region has 16 residues. In DNA, the CDR3 is TGTGCCACCACCTCACGCTTGATCTCTGGGGCCAACGTCCTGACTTTC. Its protein is CATTSRLISGANVLTF.

The chain carries TRBV4-3 and TRBJ1-1; D is unclear. Per the germline V gene, CDR1 is LGHNA and CDR2 is YSLEER. The CDR3 spans 16 residues. Trimming cost V 4 bases and J 1 base, with 16 bases left between them. The CDR3 DNA reads TGCGCCAGCAGCCGCCTGACTGGGATTTGGAACACTGAAGCTTTCTTT. It is translated as CASSRLTGIWNTEAFF.

This chain connects TRBV6-4 to TRBJ2-1; TRBD2 matches 8 bases. CDR1 is MRHNA, CDR2 SNTAGT, per germline. The CDR3 consists of 15 residues. J lost 7 bases, V lost 1 base, and 6 bases had no gene match. This CDR3 is CASSDFPGGANEQFF. CDR3 DNA sequence: TGTGCCAGCAGTGACTTTCCCGGGGGGGCAAATGAGCAGTTCTTC.

The V gene is TRBV4-1, the J gene TRBJ1-1, with D unclear. The germline CDR1 and CDR2 sequences are MGHRA and YSYEKL. The CDR3 covers 11 residues. The V gene lost 3 bases and the J gene lost 8 bases, with 7 bases spanning the gap. Written as DNA, the CDR3 is TGCGCCAGCAGCCACGGACTCGAAGCTTTCTTT. Amino acid sequence: CASSHGLEAFF.

The V gene is TRBV13, the J gene TRBJ2-3; 12 nucleotides match TRBD2. J lost 0 bases, V lost 4 bases, and 5 bases had no gene match. Looked up from germline, CDR1 is PRHDT and CDR2 is FYEKMQ (reference sequence). This CDR3 contains 17 residues. The CDR3 protein is CASSSRLAGDSTDTQYF. CDR3 nucleotides: TGTGCCAGCAGCTCCCGACTAGCGGGAGATAGCACAGATACGCAGTATTTT.

V is TRBV28 and J is TRBJ1-1; TRBD1 might be the D (6 bases). This CDR3 contains 17 residues. CDR1 is MDHEN, CDR2 SYDVKM, per germline. V lost 5 bases to trimming and J lost 5 bases, with 24 bases between them. CDR3 residues: CASSPLGVWGPSTEAFF. CDR3 DNA sequence: TGTGCCAGCAGTCCCCTGGGGGTCTGGGGGCCAAGTACTGAAGCTTTCTTT. The complete variable domain, with remaining parts taken from reference TRBV28 and TRBJ1-1, reads DVKVTQSSRYLVKRTGEKVFLECVQDMDHENMFWYRQDPGLGLRLIYFSYDVKMKEKGDIPEGYSVSREKKERFSLILESASTNQTSMYLCASSPLGVWGPSTEAFFGQGTRLTVV.

This clone has a single count. V and J are TRBV5-1 and TRBJ2-7, with D possibly TRBD1 on 5 matching bases. V lost 2 bases to trimming and J lost 2 bases, with 5 bases between them. This CDR3 has 12 amino acids. CDR1 is SGHRS, CDR2 YFSETQ, per germline. The CDR3 spells CASSLQAYEQYF. The CDR3 DNA reads as TGCGCCAGCAGCTTACAGGCCTACGAGCAGTACTTC.

V and J are TRBV4-1 and TRBJ1-1; TRBD1 is a possible D gene (6 bases). From germline, CDR1 is MGHRA and CDR2 YSYEKL. The CDR3 sequence is 16 residues long. Trimming removed 3 bases from V and 3 bases from J, with 17 bases in between. The chain's CDR3 is CASSHGGLRTDTEAFF. In nucleotides, the CDR3 is TGCGCCAGCAGCCATGGGGGCTTGAGGACTGACACTGAAGCTTTCTTT.

Points on this clone: Other DNA sequences in the sample encode the same CDR3. This rearrangement joins TRBV19 to TRBJ2-7; the D is unclear. CDR1 LNHDA and CDR2 SQIVND come from the germline V gene (reference sequence). This CDR3 is built from 13 residues. Trimming shortened V by 1 base and J by 2 bases, and 6 bases separated the two germline ends. The CDR3 DNA reads TGTGCCAGTAGTATAGGCCGGGCCTACGAGCAGTACTTC. It yields the protein CASSIGRAYEQYF.

V gene TRBV27 combines with J gene TRBJ2-6; D possibly corresponds to TRBD2 (5 bases). The germline V gene encodes CDR1 MNHEY and CDR2 SMNVEV (reference sequence). Trimming pared 3 bases from V and 2 bases from J, leaving 14 bases between. This CDR3 has 17 residues. The CDR3 bases are TGTGCCAGCAGTTTCCTGAGCGAGGGCACTGGGGCCAACGTCCTGACTTTC. Translating it yields CASSFLSEGTGANVLTF.

CDR3 sequence (DNA): TGTGCCAGCAGACCGATAGCGGCAGGGGGGTCTTTCTTT. Encoded protein: CASRPIAAGGSFF. The V gene is TRBV9, the J gene TRBJ1-1; 7 bases are a match to TRBD1. Germline CDR1 reads SGDLS; CDR2 reads YYNGEE. The V segment lost 5 bases and the J segment 12 bases; nucleotides outside the gene matches: 13. The CDR3 has 13 amino acids.

This sequence joins TRBV5-6 and TRBJ2-5; 12 positions agree with TRBD2. CDR1 SGHDT and CDR2 YYEEEE come from the germline V gene. J was trimmed by 0 bases and V by 2 bases; bases with no gene match: 8. This CDR3 is built from 18 residues. As DNA, the CDR3 is TGTGCCAGCAGCTTATTGACTAGCGGGAGACCCTACCAAGAGACCCAGTACTTC. Residues: CASSLLTSGRPYQETQYF.

The chain links TRBV28 to TRBJ1-1; TRBD1 matches at 7 bases. V lost 4 bases to trimming and J lost 0 bases; unmatched junction nucleotides: 5. This CDR3 has 15 residues. Per germline, CDR1 MDHEN and CDR2 SYDVKM. The CDR3 DNA reads TGTGCCAGCAGTTGGGGACAGAGGATGAACACTGAAGCTTTCTTT. It is translated as CASSWGQRMNTEAFF.

This chain links TRBV11-3 with TRBJ1-1; D might be TRBD1 (6 bases). The V end was cut by 2 bases, the J end by 1 base, with 8 bases between. The germline CDR1 and CDR2 sequences are SGHNT and YENEEA. There are 14 residues in the CDR3. The CDR3 region is CASSLTGTNTEAFF. For the CDR3, the DNA is TGTGCCAGCAGCTTAACAGGGACGAACACTGAAGCTTTCTTT.

The gene calls are TRBV10-2 and TRBJ2-7, with 8 bases identical to TRBD2. Germline V CDR1 and CDR2: WSHSY, SAAADI. The CDR3 is 16 residues long. Trimming took 6 bases from V and 0 from J; bases not matched to a gene: 10. The CDR3 protein is CASRVLAGTSSYEQYF. For the CDR3, the DNA is TGCGCCAGCAGGGTATTAGCGGGGACAAGCTCCTACGAGCAGTACTTC.

This chain links TRBV4-1 with TRBJ2-7, with D uncertain. The CDR3 runs 18 residues. Trimming pared 0 bases from V and 4 bases from J, leaving 22 bases between. CDR1 is MGHRA, CDR2 YSYEKL, per germline. The CDR3 sequence: CASSQDSLLGSRWYEQYF. The CDR3 coding sequence is TGCGCCAGCAGCCAAGACTCCCTTCTCGGGTCCCGGTGGTACGAGCAGTACTTC.

The rearrangement uses TRBV19 and TRBJ1-6, with TRBD1 identical over 11 bases. CDR3 length equals 16 residues. Germline CDR1 and CDR2: LNHDA and SQIVND (reference sequence). The trim removed 5 bases at V and 12 bases at J, leaving 12 bases unmatched. The CDR3, as DNA: TGTGCCAGTAGTGAAACCGGACAGGGGGCATTTTTACCCCTCCACTTT. It translates to CASSETGQGAFLPLHF.

The chain couples TRBV9 to TRBJ2-7; D call uncertain. CDR3 length: 15 residues. Germline CDR1 reads SGDLS; CDR2 reads YYNGEE. V lost 0 bases and J 6 bases, leaving 16 bases between the germline ends. The CDR3: CASSVAGSGMGEQYF. DNA of the CDR3: TGTGCCAGCAGCGTAGCCGGGTCCGGTATGGGCGAGCAGTACTTC. Together with reference TRBV9 and TRBJ2-7, the CDR3 gives the full variable domain: DSGVTQTPKHLITATGQRVTLRCSPRSGDLSVYWYQQSLDQGLQFLIQYYNGEERAKGNILERFSAQQFPDLHSELNLSSLELGDSALYFCASSVAGSGMGEQYFGPGTRLTVT.

V gene TRBV29-1 combines with J gene TRBJ2-5; 13 bases match TRBD2. From germline, CDR1 is SQVTM and CDR2 ANQGSEA. J gave up 5 bases and V 6 bases, and 6 bases lay outside the gene matches. This CDR3 comprises 14 residues. The CDR3 loop is CSVTSGGAAETQYF. CDR3 DNA sequence: TGCAGCGTAACTAGCGGGGGGGCCGCTGAGACCCAGTACTTC.

Points on this clone: This same CDR3 is encoded by further DNA sequences in the sample. This chain uses TRBV6-1 with TRBJ2-7; D unclear. V lost 1 base to trimming and J lost 4 bases, with 8 bases between them. This CDR3 has 13 residues. Per the germline V gene, CDR1 is MNHNS and CDR2 is SASEGT. DNA for the CDR3: TGTGCCAGCAGTGAAGGATACGGTTACGAGCAGTACTTC. The encoded protein is CASSEGYGYEQYF.